Following are 7 T cell receptor beta chains from one sample sequenced in a study of Ad26.COV2.S vaccination and SARS-CoV-2 variants. Stated treatment: about 20 received Ad26.COV2.S at low or high dose, single or two shots; several received placebo; per-sample allocation not given. Day 63 after the first vaccine or placebo injection was the time point for sampling. TCRdb's copy holds only in-frame clones and misses some; the assay was immunoSEQ multiplex PCR. The repertoire includes about 410,000 clones, approximately 86% of them detected once, and approximately 3.7% sits in the top ten. This sample comprised peripheral blood, obtained in a trial of Ad26.COV2.S vaccine versus placebo. The receptors here all came from a person aged 18-60 years who received the Ad26.COV2.S COVID-19 vaccine or a placebo.

The CDR3 bases are TGTGCCAGCAGTACGGGACAGACCTACGAGCAGTACTTC. Translating it yields CASSTGQTYEQYF. The V call is TRBV28, the J call TRBJ2-7; TRBD1 agrees at 7 bases. The CDR3 has 13 amino acids. J lost 2 bases, V lost 5 bases, and 3 bases had no gene match. The germline CDR1 and CDR2 sequences are MDHEN and SYDVKM.

As regards this clone: The junction does not match germline at one end; this may be a read error. The DNA for the CDR3 is TGTGCCAGCAATGAATGGGAGGGACGGAACTATGGCTACACCTTC. Translation: CASNEWEGRNYGYTF. V usage is TRBV6-1 and J usage is TRBJ1-2, with D possibly matching TRBD1 (5 bases). This CDR3 spans 15 amino acids. From germline, CDR1 is MNHNS and CDR2 SASEGT.

The V call is TRBV27, the J call TRBJ1-2, with D possibly being TRBD1 (5 bases). The V gene's germline CDR1 is MNHEY and CDR2 SMNVEV (reference sequence). The V end was cut by 6 bases, the J end by 0 bases, with 17 bases between. This CDR3 has 16 amino acids. In DNA form, the CDR3 reads TGTGCCAGCAGAAGGTGGGACCTACCCTCTAACTATGGCTACACCTTC. It codes for CASRRWDLPSNYGYTF.

This rearrangement joins TRBV7-9 to TRBJ2-1, with a possible D match to TRBD2 (5 bases). The length of the CDR3 is 13 residues. The germline V and J ends were trimmed by 5 bases and 10 bases, with 15 bases remaining between them. Germline values: CDR1 SEHNR, CDR2 FQNEAQ (reference sequence). The DNA for the CDR3 is TGTGCCAGCAGCCGACGGGCCTCGGGGGAGCAGTTCTTC. It specifies CASSRRASGEQFF.

V is TRBV5-5 and J is TRBJ2-6; D ambiguous. The CDR3 loop spans 15 amino acids. Trimming cost V 4 bases and J 1 base, with 9 bases left between them. Germline V gene sequence: CDR1 SGHKS, CDR2 YYEKEE (reference sequence). The CDR3 region is CASSPKLSGANVLTF. CDR3 nucleotides: TGTGCCAGCAGCCCTAAATTATCTGGGGCCAACGTCCTGACTTTC.

V gene TRBV7-2 combines with J gene TRBJ1-4; D is possibly TRBD1 (5 bases). The V end was cut by 8 bases, the J end by 5 bases, with 15 bases between. Germline CDR1 SGHTA, CDR2 FQGNSA. This CDR3 is 14 amino acids long. CDR3 in DNA: TGTGCCAGCCGGCAGGCAGGGAAAAATGAAAAACTGTTTTTT. Translation: CASRQAGKNEKLFF.

This chain joins TRBV5-6 and TRBJ2-3; D unclear. Germline V lookup: CDR1 SGHDT, CDR2 YYEEEE. The CDR3 has 17 amino acids. V shed 3 bases and J shed 3 bases, with 20 bases lying between them. The CDR3 region is CASSSHLRRIRTDTQYF. The DNA for the CDR3 is TGTGCCAGCAGCTCCCATCTTCGCAGGATCAGGACAGATACGCAGTATTTT.